These 8 T cell receptor beta chains share one sample of origin, sequenced in a study of T-cell reconstitution after alpha-beta-depleted transplantation in children. A library of TCRbeta sequences, prepared with unique molecular identifiers, was generated. TCRdb processed the PCR reads anew with MiXCR; each CDR3 protein has one entry. The data hold around 400,000 distinct CDR3 sequences, with 9.5% to 13% observed a single time. Here the sequenced sample was PBMCs from the stem cell graft donor, taken from the stem cell graft. The receptor source for this set is a human donor who donated a stem cell graft to a child with acute myeloid leukemia.

J is TRBJ2-3 and V is TRBV2; 9 nucleotides line up with TRBD2. The CDR3 has 15 residues. The germline CDR1 and CDR2 sequences are SNHLY and FYNNEI. V lost 6 bases, J lost 0 bases, and 4 bases stayed unmatched. The CDR3 protein is CASRASGISTDTQYF. CDR3 nucleotides: TGTGCCAGCAGAGCTAGCGGGATTAGCACAGATACGCAGTATTTT.

This clonotype has just one count. The J gene is TRBJ2-7, the V gene TRBV5-4; 7 nucleotides match TRBD2. V dropped 0 bases and J dropped 3; count of bases not matched to a gene: 6. The CDR3 runs 15 residues. The germline gives CDR1 SGHNT, CDR2 YYREEE (reference sequence). The CDR3 spells CASSLDGTINYEQYV. The CDR3 nucleotides read TGTGCCAGCAGCTTGGATGGGACTATCAACTACGAGCAGTACGTC.

V and J are TRBV12-3 or TRBV12-4 and TRBJ2-3, with D tentatively TRBD2 (5 bases). The CDR3 runs to 15 residues. Trimming removed 2 bases from V and 2 bases from J, with 11 bases in between. In nucleotides, the CDR3 is TGTGCCAGCAGTTTACGGGCTAGCTCCACAGATACGCAGTATTTT. Translation: CASSLRASSTDTQYF.

The chain links TRBV6-2 or TRBV6-3 to TRBJ1-5; the D is unclear. Trimming took 7 bases from V and 0 from J, leaving 4 bases between them. The CDR3 has 12 residues. CDR1 is MNHEY and CDR2 is SVGEGT in the germline V gene. CDR3 nucleotide sequence: TGTGCCAGCAAAGCTAGCAATCAGCCCCAGCATTTT. Amino acids: CASKASNQPQHF.

The sample holds a few counts of this clonotype. V gene TRBV5-6 combines with J gene TRBJ2-5; 9 bases line up with TRBD2. CDR1 is SGHDT, CDR2 YYEEEE, per germline. The junction had 5 bases not matched to a gene; V was cut back by 1 base and J by 4 bases. The CDR3 runs 15 residues. CDR3 protein: CASSLTAGGGETQYF. In DNA form, the CDR3 reads TGTGCCAGCAGCTTGACAGCGGGGGGAGGAGAGACCCAGTACTTC.

This clonotype was seen repeatedly, ten times or more. The genes are TRBV4-1 and TRBJ2-3; 13 positions agree with TRBD2. The germline CDR1 and CDR2 sequences are MGHRA and YSYEKL. The ends lost 1 base at V and 6 bases at J; junction bases unmatched: 4. CDR3 size: 16 residues. The CDR3 bases are TGCGCCAGCAGCCAAGCTGAGACTAGCGGGAGGGATACGCAGTATTTT. This sequence encodes CASSQAETSGRDTQYF.

A few counts support this clonotype. The chain employs TRBV11-2 and TRBJ2-1, with unresolved D. CDR3 length equals 13 residues. V dropped 8 bases and J dropped 3 bases, with 11 bases sitting between them. Germline CDR1 and CDR2: SGHAT and FQNNGV. The CDR3 DNA follows: TGTGCCAGCGGTAAAGCTATCTACAATGAGCAGTTCTTC. It encodes CASGKAIYNEQFF.

This clonotype was seen at least ten times. The rearrangement links TRBV18 to TRBJ1-1, with D tentatively TRBD1 (5 bases). Trimming shortened V by 2 bases and J by 1 base, and 8 bases separated the two germline ends. This CDR3 is built from 14 residues. CDR1 is KGHSH, CDR2 LQKENI, per germline. In DNA, the CDR3 is TGTGCCAGCTCACCATTAGGGGCGAACACTGAAGCTTTCTTT. Its protein product is CASSPLGANTEAFF.